The 10 T cell receptor beta chains presented below share a single source sample, sequenced in a study of CD8 T cells in ankylosing spondylitis. Study outcomes and limitations: Typical of ankylosing spondylitis blood, it appeared, was a TCR beta motif of seven to nine highly homologous variants.

TCRdb re-called the 5' RACE reads with MiXCR, one entry per CDR3 protein. In the table there are more than 500,000 distinct CDR3 sequences, approximately 5% of which are singletons. No antigens are known for them. The sequencing sample was made of blood, either unsorted or a sorted T cell fraction (not recorded which). Source of these receptors: a male donor with ankylosing spondylitis.

This clonotype was counted many times. This rearrangement joins TRBV7-9 to TRBJ2-3; TRBD2 is a possible D gene (6 bases). V shed 3 bases and J shed 0 bases, with 10 bases lying between them. Germline CDR1 is SEHNR and CDR2 is FQNEAQ (reference sequence). The CDR3 runs to 15 residues. In nucleotides, the CDR3 is TGTGCCAGCAGCTTCGGTCGGGGGAGCACAGATACGCAGTATTTT. Translation gives CASSFGRGSTDTQYF.

This clonotype occurred many times. This chain connects TRBV7-9 to TRBJ2-1; D remains unclear. With 3 bases removed from V and 14 bases from J, the gap between germline ends came to 11 bases. The germline V gene encodes CDR1 SEHNR and CDR2 FQNEAQ (reference sequence). The CDR3 sequence is 11 residues long. The CDR3 protein is CASSFGGKEFF. The DNA for the CDR3 is TGTGCCAGCAGCTTCGGTGGGAAGGAGTTCTTC. The full variable domain, in which reference TRBV7-9 and TRBJ2-1 provide the parts outside the CDR3, is DTGVSQNPRHKITKRGQNVTFRCDPISEHNRLYWYRQTLGQGPEFLTYFQNEAQLEKSRLLSDRFSAERPKGSFSTLEIQRTEQGDSAMYLCASSFGGKEFFGPGTRLTVL.

This clonotype was observed at least ten times. The rearrangement uses TRBV9 and TRBJ2-1, with 8 bases that match TRBD1. The germline V gene encodes CDR1 SGDLS and CDR2 YYNGEE. The CDR3 contains 14 residues. Trimming took 4 bases from V and 8 from J; bases not matched to a gene: 8. CDR3 sequence: CASSTQTGVYEQFF. CDR3 DNA sequence: TGTGCCAGCAGCACCCAGACAGGGGTGTATGAGCAGTTCTTC.

This clonotype has a count of ten or more. This chain links TRBV29-1 with TRBJ1-1; TRBD1 aligns across 7 bases. This CDR3 region has 14 residues. Germline CDR1 reads SQVTM; CDR2 reads ANQGSEA. After removal of 6 bases from V and 1 base from J, the junction contained 8 bases not matched to a gene. The CDR3 loop reads CSVWGNRGNTEAFF. The CDR3 nucleotides read TGCAGCGTCTGGGGGAACAGGGGGAACACTGAAGCTTTCTTT.

This clonotype showed up many times. The rearrangement joins TRBV20-1 to TRBJ1-2; D might be TRBD1 (6 bases). This CDR3 region has 12 residues. CDR1 and CDR2 (germline): DFQATT, SNEGSKA (reference sequence). The CDR3 is CRSGVGVFGYTF. The CDR3, as DNA: TGCAGGTCAGGGGTTGGAGTCTTCGGCTACACCTTC.

This clonotype has only a few counts. One end of the junction varies from germline; a read error may be responsible. This chain connects TRBV29-1 to TRBJ1-6; perhaps TRBD1 as D (5 bases). The CDR3 totals 14 residues. CDR1 SQVTM and CDR2 ANQGSEA come from the germline V gene. CDR3 region: CSVKDGGVNSPLHF. The CDR3 coding sequence is TGCAGCGTTAAAGACGGGGGAGTGAATTCACCCCTCCACTTT.

This clonotype was seen many times. The V and J genes are TRBV7-6 and TRBJ2-1; 9 nucleotides agree with TRBD1. The CDR3 consists of 18 residues. CDR1 and CDR2 from the germline V gene are SGHVS and FNYEAQ. Trimming took 2 bases from V and 4 from J; bases not matched to a gene: 12. CDR3 coding DNA: TGTGCCAGCAGCTTAATATTCACTCGGACAGGGGAGTACAATGAGCAGTTCTTC. Translation: CASSLIFTRTGEYNEQFF.

This clonotype was found many times. The V call is TRBV7-2, the J call TRBJ2-2; 16 nucleotides line up with TRBD2. The trim removed 4 bases at V and 5 bases at J, leaving 4 bases unmatched. Germline V gene sequence: CDR1 SGHTA, CDR2 FQGNSA. This CDR3 region has 17 residues. DNA for the CDR3: TGTGCCAGCAGCTGGGGACTAGCGGGGGGGCTTACCGGGGAGCTGTTTTTT. Its protein product is CASSWGLAGGLTGELFF.

This clonotype showed up many times. The V call is TRBV7-9, the J call TRBJ1-4; D gene ambiguous. V was clipped by 1 base and J by 3 bases, with 9 bases between them. The CDR3 sequence is 15 residues long. From germline, CDR1 is SEHNR and CDR2 FQNEAQ (reference sequence). The CDR3 DNA is TGTGCCAGCAGCTTAGAGAGGATATCTAATGAAAAACTGTTTTTT. Amino acid sequence: CASSLERISNEKLFF.

This clonotype occurred many times. This sequence joins TRBV27 and TRBJ1-1, with D tentatively TRBD1 (6 bases). The CDR3 extends over 13 amino acids. The V and J ends lost 7 bases and 1 base respectively, with 10 bases between them. Looked up from germline, CDR1 is MNHEY and CDR2 is SMNVEV (reference sequence). DNA for the CDR3: TGTGCCAGCACAGACAGGTCGAACACTGAAGCTTTCTTT. This translates into CASTDRSNTEAFF.